Listed here are 17 T cell receptor beta chains from one sample, sequenced in a study of cytomegalovirus exposure and HLA in healthy donors. Researchers ran the PCR with 60 Vbeta and 13 Jbeta primers. Clones were sequenced by immunoSEQ multiplex PCR, and TCRdb holds only the in-frame ones, with some missing. This sample has about 61,000 clones, with 89% found just once. Sequenced material: PBMCs. The receptors derive from a young man in good health and CMV-seropositive.

The chain joins TRBV7-9 to TRBJ2-1, with D perhaps matching TRBD2 (6 bases). The germline V gene encodes CDR1 SEHNR and CDR2 FQNEAQ (reference sequence). The CDR3 covers 15 residues. Trimming left V 6 bases short and J 5 bases short, with 17 bases between. The CDR3 spells CASSFGDSRNNEQFF. In nucleotides, the CDR3 is TGTGCCAGCAGTTTCGGGGACTCGAGGAACAATGAGCAGTTCTTC. Based on the CDR3 plus reference TRBV7-9 and TRBJ2-1, the full variable domain is DTGVSQNPRHKITKRGQNVTFRCDPISEHNRLYWYRQTLGQGPEFLTYFQNEAQLEKSRLLSDRFSAERPKGSFSTLEIQRTEQGDSAMYLCASSFGDSRNNEQFFGPGTRLTVL.

This sequence joins TRBV7-8 and TRBJ2-7; no clear D. This CDR3 has 16 amino acids. V lost 1 base and J lost 2, with 15 bases in between. Germline-derived CDR1 and CDR2 are SGHVS and FQNEAQ. The CDR3 nucleotides are TGTGCCAGCAGCTTAGGAACGCGGTTTCCTGCCTACGAGCAGTACTTC. Translated: CASSLGTRFPAYEQYF.

This rearrangement joins TRBV27 to TRBJ2-1; TRBD2 matches at 9 bases. CDR3 length equals 14 residues. CDR1 is MNHEY, CDR2 SMNVEV, per germline (reference sequence). The V and J ends lost 3 bases and 6 bases, in that order; junction bases with no gene match: 3. Here the CDR3 DNA reads TGTGCCAGCAGTTTCCTAGCGGGACCCAATGAGCAGTTCTTC. This sequence encodes CASSFLAGPNEQFF.

The CDR3 here is CASSQGYEQYF. The CDR3 DNA is TGTGCCAGCAGCCAAGGTTACGAGCAGTACTTC. The chain carries TRBV14 and TRBJ2-5, with unresolved D. Matching the DNA end better, TRBJ2-7 makes the J call doubtful. In germline, CDR1 is SGHDN, CDR2 FVKESK. This CDR3 comprises 11 residues.

The chain couples TRBV5-6 to TRBJ1-1; D remains unclear. The CDR3 spans 13 residues. Germline V gene lookup returns CDR1 SGHDT and CDR2 YYEEEE. V lost 4 bases to trimming and J lost 4 bases, with 11 bases between them. The CDR3: CASSMEASTEAFF. The CDR3, as DNA: TGTGCCAGCAGCATGGAAGCCTCCACTGAAGCTTTCTTT.

The chain carries TRBV30 and TRBJ1-1, with TRBD1 matching over 9 bases. Germline V gene data show CDR1 as GTSNPN and CDR2 as SVGIG (reference sequence). V was clipped by 3 bases and J by 0 bases; unmatched bases: 2. This CDR3 has 14 residues. CDR3 region: CAWRGQGVNTEAFF. The CDR3 DNA sequence: TGTGCCTGGAGGGGACAGGGCGTGAACACTGAAGCTTTCTTT.

The genes are TRBV28 and TRBJ2-3, with 8 bases aligning to TRBD1. The germline V gene has CDR1 MDHEN and CDR2 SYDVKM. The CDR3 runs to 14 residues. V shed 5 bases and J 4 bases; nucleotides not matched to a gene: 5. CDR3 protein: CASSLDREADTQYF. The CDR3, as DNA: TGTGCCAGCAGTCTGGACAGGGAGGCAGATACGCAGTATTTT.

In DNA, the CDR3 is TGCGCCAGCAGCTTGGTCCAGGGTAGGAAAGAGACCCAGTACTTC. Amino acid sequence: CASSLVQGRKETQYF. The chain links TRBV5-1 to TRBJ2-5; the D gene is possibly TRBD1 (5 bases). CDR1 and CDR2 from the germline V gene are SGHRS and YFSETQ. The CDR3 runs to 15 residues. V was shortened by 0 bases and J by 3 bases, with 12 bases between the two germline ends. The whole variable domain, filled in from reference TRBV5-1 and TRBJ2-5, reads KAGVTQTPRYLIKTRGQQVTLSCSPISGHRSVSWYQQTPGQGLQFLFEYFSETQRNKGNFPGRFSGRQFSNSRSEMNVSTLELGDSALYLCASSLVQGRKETQYFGPGTRLLVL.

This rearrangement joins TRBV19 to TRBJ2-3; weak D call: TRBD1 (5 bases). The germline V and J ends were trimmed by 3 bases and 4 bases, with 8 bases remaining between them. The CDR3 has 13 residues. CDR1 and CDR2 from the germline V gene are LNHDA and SQIVND (reference sequence). CDR3 residues: CASSIQGADTQYF. CDR3 bases: TGTGCCAGTAGTATCCAGGGTGCAGATACGCAGTATTTT.

The chain recombines TRBV7-9 with TRBJ2-1; 11 nucleotides align to TRBD1. From germline, CDR1 is SEHNR and CDR2 FQNEAQ (reference sequence). V gave up 6 bases and J gave up 5 bases; unmatched junction bases: 6. This CDR3 is built from 15 residues. The CDR3 DNA is TGTGCCAGCAGGTACGGGACAGGGGGGAACAATGAGCAGTTCTTC. The encoded protein is CASRYGTGGNNEQFF.

The V gene is TRBV27, the J gene TRBJ1-5, with D perhaps TRBD1 (5 bases). V was pared by 3 bases and J by 3 bases, with 27 bases between. CDR3 length equals 20 residues. CDR1 is MNHEY and CDR2 is SMNVEV in the germline V gene (reference sequence). This chain's CDR3 is CASSFYPRGGDRVDNQPQHF. CDR3 nucleotide sequence: TGTGCCAGCAGTTTCTACCCCCGGGGGGGGGATCGGGTGGACAATCAGCCCCAGCATTTT.

V usage is TRBV11-1 and J usage is TRBJ2-3, with D perhaps TRBD2 (6 bases). The CDR3 covers 14 residues. The V gene's germline CDR1 is SGHAT and CDR2 FQDESV (reference sequence). V dropped 4 bases and J dropped 4 bases, with 12 bases sitting between them. The CDR3 loop is CASSSTEGSDTQYF. As DNA, the CDR3 is TGTGCCAGCAGCTCCACGGAGGGGTCAGATACGCAGTATTTT.

The chain recombines TRBV5-4 with TRBJ2-7, with TRBD2 matching over 7 bases. Looked up from germline, CDR1 is SGHNT and CDR2 is YYREEE (reference sequence). The CDR3 has 14 amino acids. With 3 bases clipped from V and 6 bases from J, the junction kept 9 bases outside the gene matches. The CDR3 loop is CASSWGEGLGEQYF. The CDR3 DNA reads TGTGCCAGCAGCTGGGGGGAGGGGTTGGGCGAGCAGTACTTC.

V is TRBV9 and J is TRBJ2-3; 14 bases fit TRBD2. The length of the CDR3 is 17 residues. CDR1 is SGDLS and CDR2 is YYNGEE in the germline V gene. V dropped 3 bases and J dropped 2; count of bases not matched to a gene: 5. CDR3 in DNA: TGTGCCAGCAGCGAGACTAGCGGGAGGGCCGTCACAGATACGCAGTATTTT. Protein product: CASSETSGRAVTDTQYF.

V usage is TRBV5-6 and J usage is TRBJ2-5; 14 positions agree with TRBD2. V trimming: 0 bases; J trimming: 4 bases; junction bases outside the gene matches: 2. The length of the CDR3 is 16 residues. Germline-derived CDR1 and CDR2 are SGHDT and YYEEEE. CDR3 in DNA: TGTGCCAGCAGCTTGGCCGGACTAGCGGGAGGAGAGACCCAGTACTTC. Protein product: CASSLAGLAGGETQYF.

The chain combines TRBV28 with TRBJ1-2; tentative D call: TRBD1 (6 bases). This CDR3 has 12 residues. Trimming left V 2 bases short and J 9 bases short, with 10 bases between. Germline V gene data show CDR1 as MDHEN and CDR2 as SYDVKM. The CDR3 is CASSLKTGRYTF. CDR3 DNA: TGTGCCAGCAGTTTAAAGACAGGTCGCTACACCTTC.

J is TRBJ2-3 and V is TRBV6-1; D may be TRBD2 (6 bases). The V gene's germline CDR1 is MNHNS and CDR2 SASEGT. There are 15 residues in the CDR3. Trimming removed 3 bases from V and 3 bases from J, with 13 bases in between. This chain's CDR3 is CASSDLQGGTDTQYF. CDR3 DNA: TGTGCCAGCAGTGACTTGCAGGGAGGAACAGATACGCAGTATTTT.